Presented here are 3 T cell receptor beta chains from one specimen sequenced in a study of blood T cell repertoires in COVID-19. TCRdb's table, derived via immunoSEQ multiplex PCR, lists solely in-frame clones and lacks some. The sample has some 250,000 clones, about 86% seen once. The sample consisted of peripheral blood. The receptors here all came from a woman older than 75 with acute or convalescent COVID-19.

The V gene is TRBV9, the J gene TRBJ2-3, with 7 nucleotides matching TRBD2. CDR3 length: 16 amino acids. V shed 0 bases, J shed 2 bases, and the junction held 6 bases outside the gene matches. Germline V gene sequence: CDR1 SGDLS, CDR2 YYNGEE. The CDR3 is CASSVAGTISTDTQYF. In DNA, the CDR3 is TGTGCCAGCAGCGTAGCCGGGACTATTTCCACAGATACGCAGTATTTT. The full variable domain, its missing parts supplied by reference TRBV9 and TRBJ2-3, is DSGVTQTPKHLITATGQRVTLRCSPRSGDLSVYWYQQSLDQGLQFLIQYYNGEERAKGNILERFSAQQFPDLHSELNLSSLELGDSALYFCASSVAGTISTDTQYFGPGTRLTVL.

The chain links TRBV7-9 to TRBJ2-2, with 11 bases matching TRBD2. CDR1 and CDR2 (germline): SEHNR, FQNEAQ (reference sequence). Germline trimming cut 4 bases from V and 6 bases from J; bases unmatched to any gene: 7. This CDR3 spans 16 amino acids. The chain's CDR3 is CASSSRPGLAAGELFF. The CDR3 bases are TGTGCCAGCAGCTCCCGTCCGGGACTAGCGGCCGGGGAGCTGTTTTTT.

On this clone itself: Compared with germline, one end of the junction differs, possibly owing to a read error. The genes are TRBV7-7 and TRBJ2-3; the D gene is possibly TRBD2 (6 bases). Germline lookup yields CDR1 SSHAT and CDR2 FNYEAQ (reference sequence). The CDR3 is 13 residues long. The CDR3: CASSAGGGDTQYF. CDR3 sequence (DNA): TGTGCTAGCAGCGCCGGTGGGGGGGATACGCAGTATTTT.